Sequencing of this T cell receptor beta chain was carried out in a study of shared clonotypes between healthy human individuals. As for the study in general: Serving as donors were a couple of women and three men, whose ages spanned 18 to 49.

Donors had no recently reported acute infections or vaccinations and were HIV-negative. The assay was run at deep level. The genomic DNA of each subset was split evenly across several immunoSEQ plates. TCRdb's table, derived via immunoSEQ multiplex PCR, lists solely in-frame clones and lacks some. Counted here are 550,000 to 600,000 clones, around three quarters occurring once; the ten biggest clones make up approximately 12%. Sequences were obtained from PBMCs. The TCR sequence derives from a woman between 40 and 55 years old in good health. Some clones in this sample may be carry-over from other donors' samples.

CDR3: CASSHGQGYEQYF. The CDR3 DNA follows: TGCGCCAGCAGCCACGGACAGGGGTACGAGCAGTACTTC. The chain recombines TRBV4-1 with TRBJ2-7; 9 positions match TRBD1. In germline, CDR1 is MGHRA, CDR2 YSYEKL. J was trimmed by 4 bases and V by 3 bases; bases with no gene match: 1. The CDR3 is 13 amino acids.